One sample yielded the 14 T cell receptor beta chains listed below, sequenced in a study of T cell responses to AZD1222 COVID-19 vaccine. Assay: immunoSEQ multiplex PCR; the TCRdb copy retains only in-frame clones and omits some. Of about 200,000 clones listed, about 94% are singletons. Here the sequenced sample was peripheral blood, taken 28 days after the second dose of the MenACWY control vaccine. The receptors stem from an adult who received the MenACWY meningococcal vaccine as a control.

The chain employs TRBV20-1 and TRBJ2-5; D remains unclear. The germline V gene has CDR1 DFQATT and CDR2 SNEGSKA (reference sequence). The CDR3 spans 10 residues. The V end lost 4 bases, the J end lost 7 bases, and 7 bases lay between the germline ends. CDR3 in amino acids: CSATVVTQYF. In nucleotides, the CDR3 is TGCAGTGCTACGGTCGTGACCCAGTACTTC.

V gene TRBV5-4 combines with J gene TRBJ2-2, with D tentatively TRBD2 (6 bases). Trimming shortened V by 3 bases and J by 3 bases, and 9 bases separated the two germline ends. Germline values: CDR1 SGHNT, CDR2 YYREEE (reference sequence). The CDR3 extends over 14 amino acids. The chain's CDR3 is CASSSRDYTGELFF. The DNA of the CDR3 is TGTGCCAGCAGCTCGCGGGATTACACCGGGGAGCTGTTTTTT.

This chain connects TRBV19 to TRBJ1-1; 8 bases agree with TRBD1. Germline values: CDR1 LNHDA, CDR2 SQIVND (reference sequence). CDR3 length: 13 residues. With 7 bases clipped from V and 5 bases from J, the junction kept 6 bases outside the gene matches. The CDR3 region is CASNTGGGTEAFF. The CDR3 DNA is TGTGCCAGTAATACAGGGGGGGGAACTGAAGCTTTCTTT.

This clone was seen once. This rearrangement joins TRBV28 to TRBJ2-7; the match to TRBD2 covers 11 bases. Germline V gene lookup returns CDR1 MDHEN and CDR2 SYDVKM. The CDR3 totals 15 residues. The J segment lost 3 bases and the V segment lost 8 bases, leaving 9 bases of the junction unmatched. DNA of the CDR3: TGTGCCAGCCTTTCTCTCCTAGCGGGGGGCTACGAGCAGTACTTC. Its protein is CASLSLLAGGYEQYF.

The chain combines TRBV19 with TRBJ1-5, with D unresolved. The V gene's germline CDR1 is LNHDA and CDR2 SQIVND (reference sequence). Trimming pared 4 bases from V and 6 bases from J, leaving 13 bases between. CDR3 length: 14 residues. CDR3 in amino acids: CASSNPWSVQPQHF. The CDR3 region has the DNA TGTGCCAGTAGTAACCCCTGGTCGGTTCAGCCCCAGCATTTT.

V is TRBV30 and J is TRBJ1-2; tentatively, D is TRBD1 (5 bases). CDR3 length equals 14 residues. V lost 5 bases and J lost 6, with 19 bases in between. CDR1 is GTSNPN, CDR2 SVGIG, per germline (reference sequence). The CDR3 protein is CAWRPGPLAHGYTF. The DNA for the CDR3 is TGTGCCTGGCGGCCGGGACCTTTAGCCCATGGCTACACCTTC.

In this sample, this clone turned up once. The CDR3 sequence is CASSFRGQGGAGELFF. The CDR3 nucleotides read TGTGCCAGCAGTTTCCGCGGACAGGGTGGAGCCGGGGAGCTGTTTTTT. V is TRBV28 and J is TRBJ2-2; TRBD1 aligns across 8 bases. Germline V gene lookup returns CDR1 MDHEN and CDR2 SYDVKM. Losses at the gene ends were 3 bases for V and 6 bases for J; bases not matched to a gene: 9. The CDR3 loop spans 16 amino acids.

V is TRBV30 and J is TRBJ1-5; D gene ambiguous. Trimming stripped 3 bases from V and 6 bases from J, with 12 bases between. From germline, CDR1 is GTSNPN and CDR2 SVGIG (reference sequence). This CDR3 has 13 residues. CDR3 bases: TGTGCCTGGAGCGCCCAAGGGAGTCAGCCCCAGCATTTT. Residues: CAWSAQGSQPQHF.

This chain links TRBV28 with TRBJ1-2, with 8 bases aligning to TRBD1. After removal of 8 bases from V and 4 bases from J, the junction contained 9 bases not matched to a gene. The CDR3 contains 14 residues. Per the germline V gene, CDR1 is MDHEN and CDR2 is SYDVKM. The CDR3: CASETGALPYGYTF. In nucleotides, the CDR3 is TGTGCCAGCGAGACAGGGGCCCTTCCCTATGGCTACACCTTC.

The chain recombines TRBV5-8 with TRBJ2-7; D is possibly TRBD1 (6 bases). Trimming removed 3 bases from V and 4 bases from J, with 11 bases in between. The CDR3 has 13 amino acids. From germline, CDR1 is SGHTS and CDR2 YDEGEE. Written as DNA, the CDR3 is TGTGCCAGCAGCTCGGTTGGACAGTACGAGCAGTACTTC. It is translated as CASSSVGQYEQYF.

The chain employs TRBV5-6 and TRBJ2-2; D perhaps matches TRBD2 (6 bases). V dropped 1 base and J dropped 5 bases, with 18 bases sitting between them. The CDR3 contains 17 residues. Per the germline V gene, CDR1 is SGHDT and CDR2 is YYEEEE. CDR3 sequence: CASSLFTVTEGTGELFF. For the CDR3, the DNA is TGTGCCAGCAGCTTGTTTACGGTCACGGAGGGGACCGGGGAGCTGTTTTTT.

This chain links TRBV6-5 with TRBJ1-1, with TRBD1 as a possible D gene (6 bases). This CDR3 has 13 residues. Trimming took 6 bases from V and 6 from J, leaving 14 bases between them. CDR1 and CDR2 (germline): MNHEY, SVGAGI. The chain's CDR3 is CASRKQGGSEAFF. In nucleotides, the CDR3 is TGTGCCAGCAGAAAACAGGGAGGATCTGAAGCTTTCTTT.

The J gene is TRBJ2-1, the V gene TRBV6-5; D possibly matches TRBD1 or TRBD2 (5 bases each). The CDR3 is made up of 15 amino acids. With 6 bases removed from V and 8 bases from J, the gap between germline ends came to 20 bases. The V gene's germline CDR1 is MNHEY and CDR2 SVGAGI. The CDR3, as DNA: TGTGCCAGCAGCTTACTAGTAGGGGCGTCGTATGAGCAGTTCTTC. It is translated as CASSLLVGASYEQFF.

The chain uses TRBV6-5 and TRBJ2-2; 7 bases are shared with TRBD1. This CDR3 spans 13 amino acids. CDR1 is MNHEY, CDR2 SVGAGI, per germline. The V gene end was trimmed by 10 bases and the J gene end by 3 bases; junction bases not matched to a gene: 5. In nucleotides, the CDR3 is TGTGCCACTCGACAGGGAGACACCGGGGAGCTGTTTTTT. It is translated as CATRQGDTGELFF.